This is a list of T cell receptor beta chains from one sample in a study of blood T cell repertoires in COVID-19. Method: immunoSEQ multiplex PCR; TCRdb's copy keeps in-frame clones and lacks some. This sample has around 140,000 clones, with 60% to 80% found just once. The sample comprised peripheral blood. The receptor source for this set is a woman aged 50 to 60 with active or convalescent COVID-19. Both conserved end residues are part of each CDR3. D genes are given only for firm matches. The size field is filled for only some rows; it gives once, few, many or a size class.

j_call,d_call,clone_size,v_call,cdr3_aa,cdr3_nt
TRBJ2-3,TRBD1,few,TRBV18,CASSPPGTGNTDTQYF,TGTGCCAGCTCACCCCCCGGGACAGGAAACACAGATACGCAGTATTTT
TRBJ2-3,TRBD2,NA,TRBV3-1/TRBV3-2,CASSQAGGGADTQYF,TGTGCCAGCAGCCAGGCGGGGGGAGGTGCGGATACGCAGTATTTT
TRBJ1-1,NA,NA,TRBV21-1,CASRTRQGERTEAFF,TGTGCCAGCAGGACCAGACAGGGTGAACGCACTGAAGCTTTCTTT
TRBJ2-2,TRBD1,NA,TRBV7-8,CASSSQGDAGELFF,TGTGCCAGCAGCTCCCAGGGGGATGCCGGGGAGCTGTTTTTT
TRBJ2-5,NA,NA,TRBV7-2,CASSATGSGGTQYF,TGTGCCAGCAGCGCAACGGGATCCGGGGGGACCCAGTACTTC
TRBJ1-1,NA,NA,TRBV30,CAWRIRSGDTEAFF,TGTGCCTGGAGGATACGATCGGGGGACACTGAAGCTTTCTTT
TRBJ2-7,TRBD2,NA,TRBV6-7,CASSYYPASGKDEQYF,TGTGCCAGCAGTTACTATCCGGCTAGCGGGAAGGACGAGCAGTACTTC
TRBJ2-1,NA,NA,TRBV11-2,CASSLEGGILYNEQFF,TGTGCCAGCAGCCTAGAGGGCGGGATCCTCTACAATGAGCAGTTCTTC
TRBJ2-1,NA,NA,TRBV30,CAWSRGGISYNEQFF,TGTGCCTGGAGTCGTGGGGGCATATCCTACAATGAGCAGTTCTTC
TRBJ1-4,TRBD1,NA,TRBV6-6,CASSSQGSGAKEKLFF,TGTGCCAGCAGTTCACAGGGGAGCGGTGCGAAAGAAAAACTGTTTTTT
TRBJ2-3,TRBD2,few,TRBV28,CASTPGTSGRRDTQYF,TGTGCCAGCACCCCTGGGACTAGCGGGAGGAGGGATACGCAGTATTTT
TRBJ2-7,TRBD2,once,TRBV5-1,CASRPSGREEQYF,TGCGCCAGCAGGCCTAGCGGGAGAGAGGAGCAGTACTTC
TRBJ1-2,NA,NA,TRBV19,CASSAAGGRLLGYTF,TGTGCCAGTAGTGCCGCGGGGGGACGGCTATTGGGCTACACCTTC
TRBJ2-2,TRBD2,NA,TRBV19,CASSIGLGGAGGELFF,TGTGCCAGTAGTATAGGGCTCGGGGGGGCCGGCGGGGAGCTGTTTTTT
TRBJ1-3,NA,NA,TRBV7-2,CASSNGLNSGNTIYF,TGTGCCAGCAGTAACGGGTTAAACTCTGGAAACACCATATATTTT
TRBJ1-2,TRBD1,NA,TRBV6-2/TRBV6-3,CASSLRGDALGYTF,TGTGCCAGCAGCCTCAGGGGGGACGCTCTCGGCTACACCTTC
TRBJ1-1,TRBD1,NA,TRBV2,CASRAGTGSNTEAFF,TGTGCCAGCAGAGCCGGGACAGGGTCGAACACTGAAGCTTTCTTT